This record looks at one TCR beta chain sequence and its context. This sample is drawn from a study of blood T cell repertoires in COVID-19. Study as a whole: The study drew acute and convalescent COVID-19 samples from the United States, Italy and Spain. PBMCs, B-cell-depleted T cells, or T cells provided the cDNA or gDNA that made up the material.

Trimming took off 5 bases at V and 8 bases at J, with 18 bases between the two ends. The CDR3 totals 15 residues. Germline V CDR1 and CDR2: LNHDA, SQIVND (reference sequence). Original processing notes: Nucleated cell number was recorded as an estimate derived from reference gene primer amplification. The table came from immunoSEQ multiplex PCR; TCRdb's copy has only in-frame clones and leaves some out. V and J calls and clone size come straight from that table; D and trimming were deduced from the DNA. The sample comprises more than 200,000 clones, more than 70% of which are singletons, and approximately 8.6% rests with the top ten.

Sample: peripheral blood. The sequence was collected from a man aged 35-49 years with active or convalescent COVID-19. The chain recombines TRBV19 with TRBJ1-4; D may be TRBD1 (6 bases). The CDR3 DNA is TGTGCCAGTAGTGCAGGGGACCGAGACGGGGAAAAACTGTTTTTT. It yields the protein CASSAGDRDGEKLFF.